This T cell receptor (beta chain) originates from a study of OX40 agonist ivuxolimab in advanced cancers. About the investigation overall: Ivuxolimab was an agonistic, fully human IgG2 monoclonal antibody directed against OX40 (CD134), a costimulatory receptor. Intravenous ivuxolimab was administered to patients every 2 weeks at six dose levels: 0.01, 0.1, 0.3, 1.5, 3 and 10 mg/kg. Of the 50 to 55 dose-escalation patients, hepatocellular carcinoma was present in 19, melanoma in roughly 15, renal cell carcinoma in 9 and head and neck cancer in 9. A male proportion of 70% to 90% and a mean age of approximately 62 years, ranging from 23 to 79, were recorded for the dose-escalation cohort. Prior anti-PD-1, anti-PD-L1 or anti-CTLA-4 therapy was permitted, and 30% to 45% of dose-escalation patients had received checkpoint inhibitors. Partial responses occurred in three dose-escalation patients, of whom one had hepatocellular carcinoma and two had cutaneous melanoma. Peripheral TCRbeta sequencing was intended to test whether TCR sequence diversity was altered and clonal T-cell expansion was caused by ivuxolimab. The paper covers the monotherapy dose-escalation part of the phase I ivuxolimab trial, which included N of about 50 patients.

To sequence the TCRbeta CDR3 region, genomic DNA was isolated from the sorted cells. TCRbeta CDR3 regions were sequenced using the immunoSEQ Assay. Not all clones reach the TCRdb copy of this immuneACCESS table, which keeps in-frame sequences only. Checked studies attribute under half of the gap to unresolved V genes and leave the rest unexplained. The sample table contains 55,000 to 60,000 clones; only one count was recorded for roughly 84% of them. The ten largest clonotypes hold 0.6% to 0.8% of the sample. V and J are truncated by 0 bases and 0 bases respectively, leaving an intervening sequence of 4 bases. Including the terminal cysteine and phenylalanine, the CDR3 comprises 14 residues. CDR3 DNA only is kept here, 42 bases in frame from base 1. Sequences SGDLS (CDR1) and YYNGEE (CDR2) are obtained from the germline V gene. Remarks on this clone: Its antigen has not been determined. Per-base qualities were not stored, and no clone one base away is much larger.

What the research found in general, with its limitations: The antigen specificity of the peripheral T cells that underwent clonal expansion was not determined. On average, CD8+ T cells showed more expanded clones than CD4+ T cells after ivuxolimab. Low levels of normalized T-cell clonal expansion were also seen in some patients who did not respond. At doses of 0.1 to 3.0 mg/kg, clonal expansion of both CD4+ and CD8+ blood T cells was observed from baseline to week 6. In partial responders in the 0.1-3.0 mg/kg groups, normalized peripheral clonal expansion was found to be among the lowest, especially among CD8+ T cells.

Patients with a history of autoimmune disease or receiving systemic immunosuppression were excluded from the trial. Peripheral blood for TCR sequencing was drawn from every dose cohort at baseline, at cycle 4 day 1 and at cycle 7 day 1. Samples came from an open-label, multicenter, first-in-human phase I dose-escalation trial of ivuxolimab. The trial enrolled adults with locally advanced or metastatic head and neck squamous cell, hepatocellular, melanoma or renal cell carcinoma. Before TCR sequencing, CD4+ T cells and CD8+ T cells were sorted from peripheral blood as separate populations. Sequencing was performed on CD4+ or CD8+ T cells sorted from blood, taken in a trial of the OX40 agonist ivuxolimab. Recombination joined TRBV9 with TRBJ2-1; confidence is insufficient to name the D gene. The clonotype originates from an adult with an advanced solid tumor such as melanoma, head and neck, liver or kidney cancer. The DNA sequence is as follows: TGTGCCAGCAGCGTAGGGTACTCCTACAATGAGCAGTTCTTC. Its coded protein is CASSVGYSYNEQFF.